This T cell receptor (beta chain) was profiled in a study of cytomegalovirus exposure and HLA in healthy donors. As regards this clone: What it recognizes is unknown.

Germline loops: CDR1 MNHEY, CDR2 SVGAGI. After removal of 0 bases from V and 8 bases from J, the junction contained 9 bases not matched to a gene. There are 15 residues in the CDR3. Study-level findings and limits: Accurate prediction of HLA-A and HLA-B alleles (for most subjects) was reportedly achieved from TCR beta sequences.

The primer mix had 60 Vbeta and 13 Jbeta primers. Profiled with immunoSEQ multiplex PCR; TCRdb holds only in-frame clones, not every one. In the table there are approximately 150,000 clones, over 60% of which are singletons. This clonotype was sampled from a man in his forties in good health and CMV-seropositive. Sequencing used PBMCs. The chain joins TRBV6-5 to TRBJ1-2, with 7 bases identical to TRBD1. The CDR3 reads CASSYSGRGAVGYTF. CDR3 DNA: TGTGCCAGCAGTTACTCGGGCAGGGGGGCGGTCGGCTACACCTTC.